This entry describes one T cell receptor beta chain. Antigen: not known. The method was immunoSEQ multiplex PCR; TCRdb's version includes in-frame clones alone and lacks a portion of them. The top ten clones hold approximately 7.6% of a sample with tens of thousands of clones, over 90% of them seen once. The sample belongs to a study of T cells in tuberculosis. Overall study context: CD1B tetramers identified T cells specific for mycobacterial lipid GMM.

Overall study findings and caveats: Active tuberculosis TCR-alpha repertoires lay closer to GMM-specific TCRs than IGRA-negative controls, suggesting clonal expansion.

V lost 5 bases to trimming and J lost 4 bases; unmatched junction nucleotides: 11. CDR3 length: 16 residues. CDR1 and CDR2 from the germline V gene are SGHVS and FQNEAQ. Specimen: PBMCs. The source is a donor between 5 and 29 years old with latent tuberculosis or without tuberculosis infection. The gene calls are TRBV7-8 and TRBJ1-5, with 7 bases matching TRBD1. DNA of the CDR3: TGTGCCAGCAGCCCTGGATTTAGGGGGCTTAATCAGCCCCAGCATTTT. Translation gives CASSPGFRGLNQPQHF.